Each of the 15 T cell receptor beta chains below was sequenced from the same sample in a study of cytomegalovirus exposure and HLA in healthy donors. The study ran its PCR with 60 Vbeta and 13 Jbeta primers. The data were produced by immunoSEQ multiplex PCR, yet TCRdb's version contains in-frame clones alone and is incomplete. Of 100,000 to 150,000 clones listed, over 60% are singletons. Sequencing input: PBMCs. The origin of the receptors is a female donor in good health and CMV-seronegative.

The gene calls are TRBV11-3 and TRBJ1-1, with a possible D match to TRBD1 (6 bases). Germline CDR1 reads SGHNT; CDR2 reads YENEEA. This CDR3 is 13 amino acids long. V lost 5 bases to trimming and J lost 1 base, with 8 bases between them. This chain's CDR3 is CASSLDRNTEAFF. The CDR3, as DNA: TGTGCCAGCAGCCTGGACAGGAACACTGAAGCTTTCTTT.

The chain joins TRBV30 to TRBJ1-4, with D hard to call. The CDR3 is made up of 14 amino acids. The V end lost 0 bases, the J end lost 6 bases, and 11 bases lay between the germline ends. CDR1 GTSNPN and CDR2 SVGIG come from the germline V gene (reference sequence). The CDR3: CAWSVGPGYEKLFF. The CDR3 coding sequence is TGTGCCTGGAGTGTAGGCCCGGGGTATGAAAAACTGTTTTTT.

The chain uses TRBV5-1 and TRBJ2-5; maybe TRBD1 (6 bases). CDR3 size: 15 residues. Trimming removed 3 bases from V and 5 bases from J, with 17 bases in between. Germline V lookup: CDR1 SGHRS, CDR2 YFSETQ. The CDR3 is CASSSWLGAEETQYF. In DNA form, the CDR3 reads TGCGCCAGCAGCTCTTGGTTGGGGGCGGAGGAGACCCAGTACTTC.

V gene TRBV5-1 combines with J gene TRBJ1-2, with a possible D match to TRBD1 (6 bases). The V gene lost 4 bases and the J gene lost 5 bases, with 15 bases spanning the gap. The CDR3 has 14 amino acids. Germline CDR1 is SGHRS and CDR2 is YFSETQ. CDR3 DNA sequence: TGCGCCAGCAGCCTAGGACAGACGCTTTATGGCTACACCTTC. Translation gives CASSLGQTLYGYTF.

Concerning this clone: Germline is not matched at one junction end, which may reflect a read error. This chain joins TRBV7-9 and TRBJ2-1; 10 nucleotides agree with TRBD2. The CDR3 contains 15 residues. Per the germline V gene, CDR1 is SEHNR and CDR2 is FQNEAQ (reference sequence). The CDR3 loop is CSSSLVSGRPNEQFF. CDR3 DNA sequence: TGTTCCAGCAGCTTAGTTAGCGGGAGGCCCAATGAGCAGTTCTTC.

J is TRBJ2-3 and V is TRBV7-3, with 11 bases that match TRBD2. The length of the CDR3 is 15 residues. Losses at the gene ends were 5 bases for V and 3 bases for J; bases not matched to a gene: 4. The germline gives CDR1 SGHTA, CDR2 FQGTGA. In DNA, the CDR3 is TGTGCCAGCAGCCGTAGCGGGGGGGCTACAGATACGCAGTATTTT. Translating it yields CASSRSGGATDTQYF.

CDR3 loop: CASSQSGGTYEQYF. CDR3 in DNA: TGTGCCAGCAGTCAATCAGGGGGTACCTACGAGCAGTACTTC. The J gene is TRBJ2-7, the V gene TRBV13, with 7 bases fitting TRBD1. The CDR3 totals 14 residues. The germline V gene has CDR1 PRHDT and CDR2 FYEKMQ (reference sequence). V lost 6 bases and J lost 2; bases outside the gene matches: 7.

The chain employs TRBV7-3 and TRBJ1-1, with TRBD1 identical over 9 bases. This CDR3 has 15 residues. The junction had 10 bases not matched to a gene; V was cut back by 5 bases and J by 6 bases. Germline assignment: CDR1 SGHTA and CDR2 FQGTGA. CDR3 protein: CASSPATGGSPEAFF. CDR3 coding DNA: TGTGCCAGCAGCCCCGCGACAGGGGGATCCCCTGAAGCTTTCTTT.

The chain recombines TRBV11-2 with TRBJ2-1; 10 bases line up with TRBD2. Germline values: CDR1 SGHAT, CDR2 FQNNGV. The CDR3 covers 15 residues. V shed 1 base, J shed 4 bases, and the junction held 1 base outside the gene matches. This CDR3 is CASSLAAGGYNEQFF. The CDR3 DNA reads as TGTGCCAGCAGCTTAGCAGCGGGAGGGTACAATGAGCAGTTCTTC.

In its sample, this clone was seen once. The chain joins TRBV5-6 to TRBJ2-7, with D perhaps matching TRBD1 (6 bases). Trimming pared 6 bases from V and 2 bases from J, leaving 15 bases between. Germline V gives CDR1 SGHDT, CDR2 YYEEEE. This CDR3 spans 14 amino acids. CDR3 residues: CASITKQGTYEQYF. The CDR3 nucleotides are TGTGCCAGCATAACCAAACAGGGAACCTACGAGCAGTACTTC.

The CDR3 reads CSVERTGSADTQYF. The CDR3 DNA reads as TGCAGCGTTGAAAGGACGGGGAGCGCAGATACGCAGTATTTT. The rearrangement joins TRBV29-1 to TRBJ2-3; tentatively, D is TRBD2 (5 bases). The germline V gene has CDR1 SQVTM and CDR2 ANQGSEA. The CDR3 extends over 14 amino acids. V was clipped by 2 bases and J by 4 bases, with 13 bases between them.

The chain has TRBV7-6 and TRBJ2-7; D uncertain. CDR1 is SGHVS, CDR2 FNYEAQ, per germline. This CDR3 spans 14 amino acids. Trimming shortened V by 1 base and J by 2 bases, and 9 bases separated the two germline ends. The CDR3 coding sequence is TGTGCCAGCAGCTTAGATATCAGGCCCTACGAGCAGTACTTC. Amino acids: CASSLDIRPYEQYF.

V usage is TRBV27 and J usage is TRBJ2-7; D gene ambiguous. Germline loops: CDR1 MNHEY, CDR2 SMNVEV (reference sequence). The CDR3 runs 13 residues. Between the trimmed V and J ends, which lost 2 bases and 7 bases, there was a span of 12 bases. CDR3 sequence: CASSLLPESEQYF. CDR3 bases: TGTGCCAGCAGTTTACTTCCCGAGAGTGAGCAGTACTTC.

CDR3 sequence: CASSLSRRYTGELFF. The CDR3 region has the DNA TGTGCCAGCAGTTTATCGCGCCGGTACACCGGGGAGCTGTTTTTT. The chain is built from TRBV27 and TRBJ2-2; unclear D gene. Trimming took 0 bases from V and 3 from J, leaving 8 bases between them. The CDR3 totals 15 residues. From germline, CDR1 is MNHEY and CDR2 SMNVEV (reference sequence).

CDR3 sequence: CASSGGWRGEAFF. The CDR3 DNA reads as TGCGCCAGCAGCGGGGGGTGGCGGGGAGAAGCTTTCTTT. The chain couples TRBV5-1 to TRBJ1-1, with a tentative D call TRBD1 (5 bases). This CDR3 spans 13 amino acids. Trimming shortened V by 4 bases and J by 8 bases, and 15 bases separated the two germline ends. CDR1 and CDR2 from the germline V gene are SGHRS and YFSETQ.